This record concerns one T cell receptor (beta chain) sequence. Its antigen is as yet unknown. Produced via immunoSEQ multiplex PCR; TCRdb's table is partial and in-frame only. The sample has about 60,000 clones; roughly 90% are singletons. With no exception, relapse followed autologous stem cell transplantation in all patients, and brentuximab vedotin exposure varied. The sample originates from a study of PD-1 blockade in classical Hodgkin lymphoma. The CDR3 runs 17 residues. Germline V CDR1 and CDR2: SGHRS, YFSETQ. V lost 4 bases to trimming and J lost 4 bases; unmatched junction nucleotides: 14. Notes on the study in general: CD4+ TCR diversity rose significantly by C4D1, and CD8+ TCR diversity did not. Individuals initiating nivolumab under 1 year after ASCT were excluded. Before treatment, complete responders showed about the same diversity as newly diagnosed patients. Diminished baseline TCR diversity has been reported in newly diagnosed patients relative to healthy donors.

The sample consisted of peripheral blood mononuclear cells (PBMCs), taken at baseline. J is TRBJ2-7 and V is TRBV5-1; 10 bases map to TRBD2. This receptor was obtained from a human donor with classical Hodgkin lymphoma. CDR3 region: CASSTSLAGESLYEQYF. In nucleotides, the CDR3 is TGCGCCAGCAGCACTAGCCTAGCGGGAGAAAGTCTGTACGAGCAGTACTTC.